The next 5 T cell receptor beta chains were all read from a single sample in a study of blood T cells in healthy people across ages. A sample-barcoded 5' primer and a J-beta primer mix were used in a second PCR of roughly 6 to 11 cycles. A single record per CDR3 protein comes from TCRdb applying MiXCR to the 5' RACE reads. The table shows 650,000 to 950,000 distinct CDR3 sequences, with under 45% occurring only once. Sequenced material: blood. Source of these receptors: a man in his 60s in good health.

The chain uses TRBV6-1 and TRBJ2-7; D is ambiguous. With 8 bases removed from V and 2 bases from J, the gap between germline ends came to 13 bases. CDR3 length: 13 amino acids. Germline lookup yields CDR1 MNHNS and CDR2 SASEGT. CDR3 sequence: CASAQPPTYEQYF. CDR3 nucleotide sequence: TGTGCCAGCGCGCAACCTCCCACCTACGAGCAGTACTTC.

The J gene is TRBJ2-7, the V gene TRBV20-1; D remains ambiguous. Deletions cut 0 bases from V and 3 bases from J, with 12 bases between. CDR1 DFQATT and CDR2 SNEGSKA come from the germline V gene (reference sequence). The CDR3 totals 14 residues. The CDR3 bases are TGCAGTGCTAGAGACTCCCGGCTCTACTACGAGCAGTACTTC. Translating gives CSARDSRLYYEQYF.

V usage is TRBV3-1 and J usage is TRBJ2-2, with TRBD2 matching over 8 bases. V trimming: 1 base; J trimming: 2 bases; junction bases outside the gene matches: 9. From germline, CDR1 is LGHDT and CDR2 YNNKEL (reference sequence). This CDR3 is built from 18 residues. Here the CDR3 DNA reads TGTGCCAGCAGCCAAGGCCCAGCGGGGGCTTCTAACACCGGGGAGCTGTTTTTT. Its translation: CASSQGPAGASNTGELFF. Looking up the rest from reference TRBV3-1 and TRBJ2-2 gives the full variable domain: DTAVSQTPKYLVTQMGNDKSIKCEQNLGHDTMYWYKQDSKKFLKIMFSYNNKELIINETVPNRFSPKSPDKAHLNLHINSLELGDSAVYFCASSQGPAGASNTGELFFGEGSRLTVL.

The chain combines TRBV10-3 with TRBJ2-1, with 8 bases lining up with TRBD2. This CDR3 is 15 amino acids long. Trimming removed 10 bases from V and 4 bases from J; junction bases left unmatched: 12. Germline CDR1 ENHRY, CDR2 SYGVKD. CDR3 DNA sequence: TGTGCCACAGGCTGGACTAGCCAAATTTACAATGAGCAGTTCTTC. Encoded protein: CATGWTSQIYNEQFF.

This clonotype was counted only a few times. The CDR3 DNA reads as TGTGCCAGCAGTCCGTCAGGTTCGACCTACGAGCAGTACTTC. Translated, it gives CASSPSGSTYEQYF. The chain links TRBV27 to TRBJ2-7; no reliable D call. V gave up 5 bases and J gave up 2 bases, with 13 bases separating them. Germline V gene lookup returns CDR1 MNHEY and CDR2 SMNVEV (reference sequence). The CDR3 extends over 14 amino acids.